This TCR beta chain originates from a study of T cells in localized non-small cell lung cancer. The assay was immunoSEQ multiplex PCR, and TCRdb's table has in-frame clones only and misses some. This sample carries approximately 46,000 clones, around 81% of them seen once, and the ten largest clones take 17%. This clone was recorded once. Its antigen remains unknown. Germline-derived CDR1 and CDR2 are SNHLY and FYNNEI. The CDR3 has 15 residues. With V trimmed by 2 bases and J by 2 bases, 2 bases remained unmatched. General study points: Heterogeneity stays possible, as sequencing covered only one tumor region. Overall survival was longer when the density of T cells in the blood was higher. Turning up in adjacent lung were a median 57 of the top 100 tumor clones. The highest T cell clonality was in uninvolved adjacent lung, above tumor.

The chain links TRBV2 to TRBJ1-3; 8 bases are shared with TRBD1. Specimen: peripheral blood mononuclear cells, collected before any cancer treatment. The source of this sequence is a man aged 40-75 years with stage III lung adenocarcinoma. In nucleotides, the CDR3 is TGTGCCAGCAGTGAATTGACAGGGGCTGGAAACACCATATATTTT. Amino acid sequence: CASSELTGAGNTIYF.